One sample yielded the 29 T cell receptor beta chains listed below, sequenced in a study of CD8 T cells in ankylosing spondylitis. Findings and caveats of the study: There was a TCR beta motif, made of several highly homologous variants, that appeared characteristic of ankylosing spondylitis blood.

TCRdb used MiXCR to reprocess the 5' RACE reads, holding one entry per CDR3 protein. The table records around 490,000 distinct CDR3 sequences, less than 6% of them present only once. The antigens for these receptors are not known. The sequencing sample was made of blood, either unsorted or a sorted T cell fraction (not recorded which). All receptors come from a male donor with ankylosing spondylitis.

The table lists this clonotype with many counts. The chain employs TRBV19 and TRBJ2-7; D unclear. V dropped 5 bases and J dropped 6 bases, with 17 bases sitting between them. This CDR3 is built from 14 residues. CDR1 and CDR2 (germline): LNHDA, SQIVND (reference sequence). CDR3 DNA sequence: TGTGCCAGTAGTCCGTGGGTAGTTGGGTTCGAGCAGTACTTC. It encodes CASSPWVVGFEQYF.

Many counts were recorded for this clonotype. The chain couples TRBV6-5 to TRBJ2-2, with D unclear. From germline, CDR1 is MNHEY and CDR2 SVGAGI. CDR3 length: 14 amino acids. Trimming removed 1 base from V and 7 bases from J, with 10 bases in between. CDR3 amino acids: CASSYLNPIGELFF. Written as DNA, the CDR3 is TGTGCCAGCAGTTACTTAAACCCCATCGGGGAGCTGTTTTTT.

This clonotype showed up many times. The genes are TRBV12-3 or TRBV12-4 and TRBJ2-7, with D perhaps assigned TRBD1 or TRBD2 (5 bases each). Trimming left V 7 bases short and J 2 bases short, with 18 bases between. The length of the CDR3 is 15 residues. The CDR3 DNA reads TGTGCCAGCAACTGGGGGTCCAGGATTCCCTACGAGCAGTACTTC. This sequence encodes CASNWGSRIPYEQYF.

The sample holds a few counts of this clonotype. J is TRBJ2-7 and V is TRBV29-1, with 9 bases that match TRBD2. V trimming: 0 bases; J trimming: 1 base; junction bases outside the gene matches: 1. Germline CDR1 reads SQVTM; CDR2 reads ANQGSEA. This CDR3 contains 14 residues. The CDR3: CSVEETSGSYEQYF. In DNA, the CDR3 is TGCAGCGTTGAAGAGACTAGCGGATCCTACGAGCAGTACTTC.

This clonotype has ten or more counts. This chain links TRBV29-1 with TRBJ1-2, with D possibly matching TRBD1 (6 bases). This CDR3 comprises 12 residues. From germline, CDR1 is SQVTM and CDR2 ANQGSEA. V lost 8 bases to trimming and J lost 0 bases, with 10 bases between them. CDR3 in amino acids: CSSWTANYGYTF. The CDR3 nucleotides are TGCAGCTCCTGGACAGCTAACTATGGCTACACCTTC.

This clonotype occurred many times. This rearrangement joins TRBV20-1 to TRBJ2-4; possibly TRBD1 for D (6 bases). Germline V gives CDR1 DFQATT, CDR2 SNEGSKA (reference sequence). Trimming stripped 3 bases from V and 0 bases from J, with 12 bases between. The length of the CDR3 is 15 residues. CDR3 region: CSASGGTVAKNIQYF. DNA for the CDR3: TGCAGTGCTAGTGGGGGCACGGTAGCCAAAAACATTCAGTACTTC.

This clonotype was seen repeatedly, ten times or more. J is TRBJ1-1 and V is TRBV5-1, with 9 bases identical to TRBD1. Germline trimming cut 4 bases from V and 5 bases from J; bases unmatched to any gene: 6. This CDR3 region has 14 residues. Germline values: CDR1 SGHRS, CDR2 YFSETQ. The DNA for the CDR3 is TGCGCCAGCAGCCCGGGACAGGGTACGACTGAAGCTTTCTTT. Its protein product is CASSPGQGTTEAFF.

This chain connects TRBV15 to TRBJ2-7, with unresolved D. The V gene's germline CDR1 is LNHNV and CDR2 YYDKDF (reference sequence). The CDR3 sequence is 14 residues long. Between the trimmed V and J ends, which lost 3 bases and 5 bases, there was a span of 14 bases. The CDR3 protein is CATSSPSIRNEQYF. DNA of the CDR3: TGTGCCACCAGCAGCCCAAGCATTAGAAACGAGCAGTACTTC.

This clonotype was counted ten times or more. The chain is built from TRBV2 and TRBJ2-1; D may be TRBD1 (5 bases). CDR3 size: 13 residues. The V gene lost 7 bases and the J gene lost 6 bases, with 13 bases spanning the gap. Germline lookup yields CDR1 SNHLY and CDR2 FYNNEI. CDR3 nucleotide sequence: TGTGCCAGCACCTTTCAGGGTCTCAATGAGCAGTTCTTC. It codes for CASTFQGLNEQFF.

Many counts were recorded for this clonotype. The chain couples TRBV27 to TRBJ1-5, with TRBD1 matching over 8 bases. The CDR3 is made up of 14 amino acids. The V gene's germline CDR1 is MNHEY and CDR2 SMNVEV (reference sequence). The V and J ends lost 6 bases and 1 base, in that order; junction bases with no gene match: 2. CDR3: CASSRDRSNQPQHF. The CDR3 coding sequence is TGTGCCAGCAGCCGGGACAGGAGCAATCAGCCCCAGCATTTT.

This clonotype was counted many times. The chain is built from TRBV6-5 and TRBJ2-3; D perhaps matches TRBD1 (6 bases). Germline lookup yields CDR1 MNHEY and CDR2 SVGAGI. The CDR3 extends over 16 amino acids. Trimming took 6 bases from V and 0 from J, leaving 16 bases between them. The chain's CDR3 is CASRLQGIKSTDTQYF. The CDR3 DNA follows: TGTGCCAGCAGGCTCCAGGGGATCAAGAGCACAGATACGCAGTATTTT.

In its sample, this clonotype was seen a few times. The rearrangement joins TRBV10-3 to TRBJ1-1; D not resolved. V dropped 2 bases and J dropped 7 bases, with 17 bases sitting between them. The CDR3 is 15 amino acids. CDR1 and CDR2 from the germline V gene are ENHRY and SYGVKD. CDR3 DNA sequence: TGTGCCATCAGTGAGGTCCCCGTACAACGATATGAAGCTTTCTTT. Translating gives CAISEVPVQRYEAFF.

This chain joins TRBV6-5 and TRBJ2-3, with D maybe TRBD2 (5 bases). V lost 2 bases, J lost 1 base, and 10 bases lay in between. Germline loops: CDR1 MNHEY, CDR2 SVGAGI. The CDR3 has 15 amino acids. The CDR3 region has the DNA TGTGCCAGCAGTTACCGGGGTTTAGGCACAGATACGCAGTATTTT. Encoded protein: CASSYRGLGTDTQYF.

This clonotype was recorded many times. The chain is built from TRBV28 and TRBJ1-2; D uncertain. The germline CDR1 and CDR2 sequences are MDHEN and SYDVKM. V was clipped by 2 bases and J by 4 bases, with 11 bases between them. The CDR3 runs 14 residues. The CDR3 DNA reads TGTGCCAGCAGTTTAATCAGGTCTGCCTATGGCTACACCTTC. It specifies CASSLIRSAYGYTF.

This clonotype came up many times. The chain couples TRBV4-2 to TRBJ2-2, with 8 bases that match TRBD2. Trimming removed 0 bases from V and 5 bases from J; junction bases left unmatched: 8. Germline V lookup: CDR1 LGHNA, CDR2 YNFKEQ. The CDR3 has 17 residues. The CDR3 DNA follows: TGTGCCAGCAGCCAAGATAGGAGCGGGAGAGAGACCGGGGAGCTGTTTTTT. Its protein is CASSQDRSGRETGELFF.

This clonotype was picked up many times. The chain couples TRBV10-3 to TRBJ1-1; the D gene is possibly TRBD1 (5 bases). CDR1 and CDR2 from the germline V gene are ENHRY and SYGVKD. The CDR3 runs 13 residues. V was pared by 11 bases and J by 1 base, with 14 bases between. This CDR3 is CALRSGRNTEAFF. The DNA of the CDR3 is TGTGCCTTGCGGTCAGGGAGGAACACTGAAGCTTTCTTT.

This clonotype was observed at least ten times. This chain joins TRBV9 and TRBJ1-5, with D tentatively TRBD1 (5 bases). The CDR3 is 15 amino acids. Germline CDR1 and CDR2: SGDLS and YYNGEE. V dropped 4 bases and J dropped 6 bases, with 17 bases sitting between them. The CDR3 spells CASSPRPGGGQPQHF. The CDR3, as DNA: TGTGCCAGCAGCCCCCGGCCCGGCGGGGGTCAGCCCCAGCATTTT.

At least ten counts were recorded for this clonotype. The rearrangement uses TRBV5-1 and TRBJ1-1; the match to TRBD1 covers 8 bases. Germline CDR1 and CDR2: SGHRS and YFSETQ. The CDR3 contains 14 residues. The J segment lost 4 bases and the V segment lost 2 bases, leaving 4 bases of the junction unmatched. CDR3 in amino acids: CASSFQGASTEAFF. CDR3 DNA sequence: TGCGCCAGCAGCTTTCAGGGGGCGAGCACTGAAGCTTTCTTT.

The V and J genes are TRBV29-1 and TRBJ2-2; 8 nucleotides align to TRBD2. Germline V gene lookup returns CDR1 SQVTM and CDR2 ANQGSEA. This CDR3 comprises 14 residues. The V and J ends lost 5 bases and 0 bases, in that order; junction bases with no gene match: 2. The CDR3 DNA is TGCAGCGTTAAGCGGGGGACGAACACCGGGGAGCTGTTTTTT. It translates to CSVKRGTNTGELFF.

This clonotype was seen many times. The chain is built from TRBV6-1 and TRBJ1-5; D remains unclear. The ends were cut back, 4 bases at V and 3 bases at J, with 1 base in the middle. This CDR3 region has 11 residues. Germline values: CDR1 MNHNS, CDR2 SASEGT. CDR3 bases: TGTGCCAGCAGTGCCAATCAGCCCCAGCATTTT. Translated: CASSANQPQHF.

This clonotype appeared many times. The V and J genes are TRBV6-2 or TRBV6-3 and TRBJ1-6; the D is unclear. Looked up from germline, CDR1 is MNHEY and CDR2 is SVGEGT. V gave up 6 bases and J gave up 8 bases, with 17 bases separating them. CDR3 length equals 15 residues. DNA of the CDR3: TGTGCCAGCAGCCAGAGGCTCCTTCTTGATTCACCCCTCCACTTT. Translated: CASSQRLLLDSPLHF.

This clonotype was seen at least ten times. The DNA of the CDR3 is TGTGCCAGCAGTTTCAATAATTATCAGCCCCAGCATTTT. Translating gives CASSFNNYQPQHF. V is TRBV12-3 or TRBV12-4 and J is TRBJ1-5, with unresolved D. The CDR3 covers 13 residues. V lost 3 bases and J lost 5, with 8 bases in between.

Comment on this clonotype: A much larger clone lies a single base off, so this may be a read error. The chain uses TRBV20-1 and TRBJ2-7, with D possibly being TRBD2 (6 bases). This CDR3 has 13 amino acids. Germline lookup yields CDR1 DFQATT and CDR2 SNEGSKA (reference sequence). The CDR3 spells CSASHQGLYKQYF. The CDR3 DNA reads TGCAGTGCTAGTCACCAGGGACTCTACAAGCAGTACTTC.

This clonotype was seen repeatedly, ten times or more. Germline is not matched at one junction end, which may reflect a read error. The V gene is TRBV12-3 or TRBV12-4, the J gene TRBJ1-1, with 7 bases that match TRBD1. The CDR3 has 12 residues. CDR3: CASSAGRRTGLF. The CDR3 nucleotides read TGTGCCAGCAGTGCGGGACGAAGGACAGGCCTCTTT.

In its sample, this clonotype was seen many times. The CDR3 sequence: CSGPWLSAFF. CDR3 in DNA: TGCAGTGGCCCTTGGCTCAGTGCTTTCTTT. The chain carries TRBV20-1 and TRBJ1-1; D call uncertain. The CDR3 consists of 10 residues. In germline, CDR1 is DFQATT, CDR2 SNEGSKA (reference sequence). V gave up 7 bases and J gave up 11 bases, with 14 bases separating them.

This clonotype was counted at least ten times. This rearrangement joins TRBV5-5 to TRBJ1-3; D unresolved. Germline V gives CDR1 SGHKS, CDR2 YYEKEE (reference sequence). V lost 2 bases and J 2 bases, leaving 11 bases between the germline ends. There are 15 residues in the CDR3. CDR3 sequence (DNA): TGTGCCAGCAGCTTTGCCCCGGCTCCTGGAAACACCATATATTTT. This codes for CASSFAPAPGNTIYF.

This clonotype was seen many times. The gene calls are TRBV20-1 and TRBJ1-5; D gene ambiguous. CDR3 length equals 13 residues. Germline loops: CDR1 DFQATT, CDR2 SNEGSKA (reference sequence). DNA for the CDR3: TGCGGCGGGCTGATCGAGGTGGGACAGCCCCAGCATTTT. It specifies CGGLIEVGQPQHF.

This chain links TRBV3-1 with TRBJ2-2, with D possibly being TRBD2 (6 bases). In germline, CDR1 is LGHDT, CDR2 YNNKEL (reference sequence). Trimming removed 5 bases at V and 3 bases at J, with 10 bases between. This CDR3 is built from 14 residues. For the CDR3, the DNA is TGTGCCAGCAGCTCGGGACTTTACACCGGGGAGCTGTTTTTT. It encodes CASSSGLYTGELFF.

The table lists this clonotype with a few counts. This chain joins TRBV20-1 and TRBJ1-1, with TRBD1 matching over 11 bases. Germline V lookup: CDR1 DFQATT, CDR2 SNEGSKA (reference sequence). This CDR3 spans 13 amino acids. This chain's CDR3 is CGGTGGIYTEAFF. CDR3 in DNA: TGCGGGGGGACAGGGGGAATCTACACTGAAGCTTTCTTT.